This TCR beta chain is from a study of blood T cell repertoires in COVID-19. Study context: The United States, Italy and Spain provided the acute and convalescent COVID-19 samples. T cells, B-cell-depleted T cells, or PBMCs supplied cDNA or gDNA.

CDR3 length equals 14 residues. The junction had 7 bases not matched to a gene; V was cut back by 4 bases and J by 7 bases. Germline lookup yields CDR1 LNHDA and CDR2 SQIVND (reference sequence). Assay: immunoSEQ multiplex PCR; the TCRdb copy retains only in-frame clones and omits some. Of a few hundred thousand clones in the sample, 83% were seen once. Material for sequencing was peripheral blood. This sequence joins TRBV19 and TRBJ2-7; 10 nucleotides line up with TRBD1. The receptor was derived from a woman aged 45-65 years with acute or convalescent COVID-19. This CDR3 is CASSTDRGPFEQYF. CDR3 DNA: TGTGCCAGTAGTACCGACAGGGGGCCATTTGAGCAGTACTTC.